What follows are 31 T cell receptor beta chains derived from one specimen sequenced in a study of T cell responses to AZD1222 COVID-19 vaccine. Assay: immunoSEQ multiplex PCR; the TCRdb copy retains only in-frame clones and omits some. The sample contains about 140,000 clones, 85% to 95% of which appear only once. Specimen: peripheral blood, collected after recovery from COVID-19. These receptor sequences come from an adult who had recovered from COVID-19.

This chain uses TRBV11-2 with TRBJ1-4; TRBD1 is a possible D gene (6 bases). V dropped 8 bases and J dropped 6 bases, with 16 bases sitting between them. CDR3 length equals 14 residues. CDR1 and CDR2 from the germline V gene are SGHAT and FQNNGV. Written as DNA, the CDR3 is TGTGCCAGCCGACGTGGGGGGGGCGATGAAAAACTGTTTTTT. This encodes CASRRGGGDEKLFF. The variable domain in full, with the rest retrieved from reference TRBV11-2 and TRBJ1-4, is EAGVAQSPRYKIIEKRQSVAFWCNPISGHATLYWYQQILGQGPKLLIQFQNNGVVDDSQLPKDRFSAERLKGVDSTLKIQPAKLEDSAVYLCASRRGGGDEKLFFGSGTQLSVL.

V is TRBV18 and J is TRBJ1-2; 8 nucleotides match TRBD1. The length of the CDR3 is 15 residues. Germline-derived CDR1 and CDR2 are KGHSH and LQKENI. The V segment lost 3 bases and the J segment 8 bases; nucleotides outside the gene matches: 11. The CDR3 DNA follows: TGTGCCAGCTCACCCGGAACGGACAGGGTGGACGGCTACACCTTC. Translated, it gives CASSPGTDRVDGYTF.

This chain links TRBV6-5 with TRBJ1-4, with TRBD1 identical over 7 bases. The J segment lost 12 bases and the V segment lost 7 bases, leaving 8 bases of the junction unmatched. CDR1 is MNHEY, CDR2 SVGAGI, per germline. The CDR3 totals 12 residues. The CDR3 bases are TGTGCCAGCATAGGGGGCCCTGGGGAACTGTTTTTT. Its protein is CASIGGPGELFF.

The CDR3 here is CASSQGAPNTEAFF. The CDR3, as DNA: TGTGCCAGCAGTCAGGGGGCTCCGAACACTGAAGCTTTCTTT. The rearrangement links TRBV6-5 to TRBJ1-1; 8 nucleotides line up with TRBD1. Germline CDR1 MNHEY, CDR2 SVGAGI. With 5 bases clipped from V and 1 base from J, the junction kept 3 bases outside the gene matches. This CDR3 region has 14 residues.

V is TRBV27 and J is TRBJ1-5, with D maybe TRBD1 (5 bases). CDR3 length equals 14 residues. Deletions cut 6 bases from V and 4 bases from J, with 13 bases between. Germline V gene sequence: CDR1 MNHEY, CDR2 SMNVEV (reference sequence). CDR3 loop: CASSSGGVNQPQHF. CDR3 in DNA: TGTGCCAGCAGCTCGGGGGGGGTGAATCAGCCCCAGCATTTT.

This chain links TRBV15 with TRBJ2-1, with TRBD2 identical over 8 bases. This CDR3 spans 19 amino acids. V shed 1 base, J shed 0 bases, and the junction held 11 bases outside the gene matches. The germline V gene has CDR1 LNHNV and CDR2 YYDKDF (reference sequence). The CDR3 is CATSRGGNSGMSSYNEQFF. The CDR3 bases are TGTGCCACCAGCAGAGGAGGCAATAGCGGGATGAGCTCCTACAATGAGCAGTTCTTC. Filled out from reference TRBV15 and TRBJ2-1, the complete variable domain reads DAMVIQNPRYQVTQFGKPVTLSCSQTLNHNVMYWYQQKSSQAPKLLFHYYDKDFNNEADTPDNFQSRRPNTSFCFLDIRSPGLGDTAMYLCATSRGGNSGMSSYNEQFFGPGTRLTVL.

V and J are TRBV9 and TRBJ2-1; D is uncertain. This CDR3 region has 15 residues. The germline V gene encodes CDR1 SGDLS and CDR2 YYNGEE. Trimming stripped 0 bases from V and 10 bases from J, with 17 bases between. The CDR3 here is CASSVGVPPKGEQFF. The CDR3 DNA reads TGTGCCAGCAGCGTAGGGGTGCCCCCTAAGGGAGAGCAGTTCTTC.

The chain has TRBV11-2 and TRBJ1-2, with D possibly TRBD1 on 6 matching bases. The V end was cut by 0 bases, the J end by 4 bases, with 18 bases between. Germline loops: CDR1 SGHAT, CDR2 FQNNGV. The CDR3 runs to 17 residues. DNA of the CDR3: TGTGCCAGCAGCTTAGAAGGTGGAGGGGGGTGGGGCTATGGCTACACCTTC. Residues: CASSLEGGGGWGYGYTF.

The chain has TRBV10-2 and TRBJ2-5; TRBD2 matches at 11 bases. This CDR3 has 16 residues. Germline V gives CDR1 WSHSY, CDR2 SAAADI. Trimming at V came to 0 bases and at J to 5 bases, leaving 5 bases not matched to a gene. CDR3 region: CASSESDSGRGETQYF. Here the CDR3 DNA reads TGCGCCAGCAGTGAGTCAGATAGCGGGAGGGGGGAGACCCAGTACTTC.

Only one count was recorded for this clone. The V gene is TRBV29-1, the J gene TRBJ1-2; tentatively, D is TRBD1 (5 bases). This CDR3 has 14 residues. V lost 4 bases to trimming and J lost 6 bases, with 18 bases between them. Germline V gene data show CDR1 as SQVTM and CDR2 as ANQGSEA. The CDR3 is CSVGRDLGVHGYTF. The CDR3 DNA sequence: TGCAGCGTTGGTAGGGACCTTGGAGTCCATGGCTACACCTTC.

The V call is TRBV4-1, the J call TRBJ2-7; the match to TRBD1 covers 8 bases. The CDR3 consists of 16 residues. V trimming: 2 bases; J trimming: 3 bases; junction bases outside the gene matches: 9. The germline V gene has CDR1 MGHRA and CDR2 YSYEKL. This chain's CDR3 is CASSQRASGGFYEQYF. DNA for the CDR3: TGCGCCAGCAGCCAAAGGGCTTCAGGGGGCTTCTACGAGCAGTACTTC.

The chain employs TRBV6-2 or TRBV6-3 and TRBJ2-7, with 7 bases matching TRBD1. CDR3 length: 14 amino acids. CDR1 is MNHEY and CDR2 is SVGEGT in the germline V gene. V dropped 1 base and J dropped 0; count of bases not matched to a gene: 0. The CDR3 nucleotides read TGTGCCAGCAGTTACTACAGGGGCTCCTACGAGCAGTACTTC. Its protein product is CASSYYRGSYEQYF.

The chain joins TRBV7-8 to TRBJ2-7; TRBD2 agrees at 8 bases. Trimming took 1 base from V and 2 from J; bases not matched to a gene: 4. CDR3 length: 15 residues. CDR1 and CDR2 from the germline V gene are SGHVS and FQNEAQ. The CDR3 coding sequence is TGTGCCAGCAGCTTAGTAGCGGGACCAACCTACGAGCAGTACTTC. Translated: CASSLVAGPTYEQYF.

This clone was found once. The chain links TRBV2 to TRBJ1-1, with a weak D call TRBD1 (6 bases). Germline V gene data show CDR1 as SNHLY and CDR2 as FYNNEI. Trimming stripped 5 bases from V and 3 bases from J, with 13 bases between. The CDR3 consists of 14 residues. The CDR3 loop is CASSSQGFDTEAFF. For the CDR3, the DNA is TGTGCCAGCAGTTCACAGGGTTTTGACACTGAAGCTTTCTTT.

The genes are TRBV27 and TRBJ1-6, with 7 bases matching TRBD1. The J segment lost 10 bases and the V segment lost 5 bases, leaving 11 bases of the junction unmatched. The CDR3 loop spans 15 amino acids. CDR1 and CDR2 (germline): MNHEY, SMNVEV (reference sequence). The CDR3 nucleotides read TGTGCCAGCAGTCCTCGGACAGGCTCGGGATCACCCCTCCACTTT. The encoded protein is CASSPRTGSGSPLHF.

The chain carries TRBV28 and TRBJ2-3; TRBD1 matches 10 bases. The V segment lost 6 bases and the J segment 5 bases; nucleotides outside the gene matches: 11. The V gene's germline CDR1 is MDHEN and CDR2 SYDVKM. The CDR3 is 16 amino acids. The DNA of the CDR3 is TGTGCCAGCAGCCCCCGTCGGACAGGGGGGGTAGATACGCAGTATTTT. Translating gives CASSPRRTGGVDTQYF.

The J gene is TRBJ2-5, the V gene TRBV27, with D unclear. Germline V gives CDR1 MNHEY, CDR2 SMNVEV (reference sequence). Trimming stripped 3 bases from V and 6 bases from J, with 11 bases between. The CDR3 is made up of 13 amino acids. The CDR3 here is CASSFSVRKTQYF. The CDR3 nucleotides read TGTGCCAGCAGTTTCTCCGTCCGGAAGACCCAGTACTTC.

This chain connects TRBV3-1 (or the pseudogene TRBV3-2) to TRBJ1-4; D not certain. Looked up from germline, CDR1 is LGHDT and CDR2 is YNNKEL (reference sequence). Trimming took 1 base from V and 10 from J, leaving 13 bases between them. The length of the CDR3 is 14 residues. CDR3 region: CASSQGASGLKLFF. DNA of the CDR3: TGTGCCAGCAGCCAAGGAGCCTCTGGCTTAAAACTGTTTTTT.

The chain links TRBV4-1 to TRBJ2-7, with 9 bases fitting TRBD1. This CDR3 has 14 residues. Germline V gives CDR1 MGHRA, CDR2 YSYEKL. V was clipped by 4 bases and J by 5 bases; unmatched bases: 6. CDR3 bases: TGCGCCAGCAGCCCCTCGGGACAGGGTAACGAGCAGTACTTC. Protein sequence: CASSPSGQGNEQYF.

The chain links TRBV3-1 (or the pseudogene TRBV3-2) to TRBJ1-2; 8 bases fit TRBD1. Germline V gene data show CDR1 as LGHDT and CDR2 as YNNKEL (reference sequence). Losses at the gene ends were 0 bases for V and 5 bases for J; bases not matched to a gene: 8. CDR3 length: 16 residues. The CDR3 bases are TGTGCCAGCAGCCAAGATCTTACAGGGGGGAGGTATGGCTACACCTTC. It yields the protein CASSQDLTGGRYGYTF.

In its sample, this clone was seen once. As DNA, the CDR3 is TGTGCCTGGAGTGTACTGCAGGGGGCGACTGAAGCTTTCTTT. It codes for CAWSVLQGATEAFF. V and J are TRBV30 and TRBJ1-1; TRBD1 aligns across 8 bases. Trimming removed 0 bases from V and 5 bases from J; junction bases left unmatched: 5. The CDR3 runs 14 residues. Germline V gene lookup returns CDR1 GTSNPN and CDR2 SVGIG (reference sequence).

This clone was seen a single time. The CDR3 region is CASSIFRGTGNTIYF. The CDR3 DNA is TGTGCCAGCAGCATCTTTAGAGGGACTGGAAACACCATATATTTT. This rearrangement joins TRBV7-9 to TRBJ1-3; D ambiguous. The germline CDR1 and CDR2 sequences are SEHNR and FQNEAQ (reference sequence). V gave up 5 bases and J gave up 2 bases, with 13 bases separating them. The CDR3 loop spans 15 amino acids.

A word on this clone: Other DNA sequences within the sample encode an identical CDR3. V is TRBV9 and J is TRBJ2-3, with D hard to call. Trimming removed 2 bases from V and 6 bases from J, with 7 bases in between. The CDR3 extends over 12 amino acids. Germline CDR1 is SGDLS and CDR2 is YYNGEE. This CDR3 is CASSVMTDTQYF. The CDR3 nucleotides read TGTGCCAGCAGCGTCATGACGGATACGCAGTATTTT.

The chain carries TRBV10-1 and TRBJ2-3; D remains ambiguous. Germline loops: CDR1 WNHNN, CDR2 SYGVQD (reference sequence). The CDR3 has 17 amino acids. V was trimmed by 0 bases and J by 0 bases, leaving 13 bases between them. CDR3 amino acids: CASSESKGFGSTDTQYF. In DNA, the CDR3 is TGCGCCAGCAGTGAGTCAAAAGGGTTTGGTAGCACAGATACGCAGTATTTT.

The chain links TRBV24-1 to TRBJ1-1, with TRBD1 as a possible D gene (5 bases). The germline gives CDR1 KGHDR, CDR2 SFDVKD. The V end was cut by 10 bases, the J end by 2 bases, with 10 bases between. The CDR3 loop spans 12 amino acids. The DNA for the CDR3 is TGTGCCACTTCGACAGCTAACACTGAAGCTTTCTTT. Translating it yields CATSTANTEAFF.

The J gene is TRBJ2-1, the V gene TRBV29-1; 9 positions match TRBD1. The CDR3 sequence is 14 residues long. V shed 6 bases, J shed 5 bases, and the junction held 8 bases outside the gene matches. CDR1 is SQVTM and CDR2 is ANQGSEA in the germline V gene. As DNA, the CDR3 is TGCAGCGTGACAACAGGGGGCTGGAACAATGAGCAGTTCTTC. This translates into CSVTTGGWNNEQFF.

The chain carries TRBV19 and TRBJ2-7, with 14 bases aligning to TRBD2. CDR1 and CDR2 from the germline V gene are LNHDA and SQIVND (reference sequence). The junction had 9 bases not matched to a gene; V was cut back by 5 bases and J by 3 bases. This CDR3 contains 17 residues. CDR3 nucleotides: TGTGCCAGTAGTTCACCGGGACTAGCGGGAGCGGGCTACGAGCAGTACTTC. Amino acid sequence: CASSSPGLAGAGYEQYF.

The chain recombines TRBV19 with TRBJ1-2; no clear D gene. Trimming pared 4 bases from V and 4 bases from J, leaving 13 bases between. CDR3 length: 14 amino acids. Germline V gene data show CDR1 as LNHDA and CDR2 as SQIVND (reference sequence). The DNA of the CDR3 is TGTGCCAGTAGTAAAGAAAGAGTGGGCTATGGCTACACCTTC. Translation: CASSKERVGYGYTF.

The CDR3 region is CSVHRYRDTEAFF. The CDR3 bases are TGCAGCGTCCACAGGTATAGGGACACTGAAGCTTTCTTT. The chain is built from TRBV29-1 and TRBJ1-1; D is perhaps TRBD1 (5 bases). Germline V gene data show CDR1 as SQVTM and CDR2 as ANQGSEA. The CDR3 loop spans 13 amino acids. The V end was cut by 6 bases, the J end by 3 bases, with 14 bases between.

The chain couples TRBV28 to TRBJ2-7; perhaps D is TRBD1 or TRBD2 (5 bases each). The CDR3 is made up of 14 amino acids. The germline V and J ends were trimmed by 7 bases and 5 bases, with 18 bases remaining between them. Per germline, CDR1 MDHEN and CDR2 SYDVKM. CDR3 protein: CASTRESRDHEQYF. In nucleotides, the CDR3 is TGTGCCAGCACCCGTGAAAGCCGGGACCACGAGCAGTACTTC.

The chain uses TRBV7-9 and TRBJ2-1, with 7 bases matching TRBD2. V trimming: 3 bases; J trimming: 3 bases; junction bases outside the gene matches: 2. CDR1 is SEHNR, CDR2 FQNEAQ, per germline (reference sequence). This CDR3 spans 14 amino acids. This chain's CDR3 is CASSFVAGYNEQFF. CDR3 DNA: TGTGCCAGCAGCTTCGTAGCGGGCTACAATGAGCAGTTCTTC.